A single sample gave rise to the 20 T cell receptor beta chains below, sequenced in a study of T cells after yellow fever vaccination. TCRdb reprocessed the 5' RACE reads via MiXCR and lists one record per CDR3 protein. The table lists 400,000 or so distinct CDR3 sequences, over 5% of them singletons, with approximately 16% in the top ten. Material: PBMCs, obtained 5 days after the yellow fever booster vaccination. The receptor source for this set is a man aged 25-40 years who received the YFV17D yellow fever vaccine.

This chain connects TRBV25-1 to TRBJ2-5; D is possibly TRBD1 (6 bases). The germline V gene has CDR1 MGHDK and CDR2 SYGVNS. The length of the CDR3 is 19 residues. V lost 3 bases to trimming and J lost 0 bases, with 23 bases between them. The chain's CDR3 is CASSDLSGGDWSYQETQYF. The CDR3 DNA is TGTGCCAGCAGTGACCTGTCTGGGGGCGATTGGAGCTACCAAGAGACCCAGTACTTC.

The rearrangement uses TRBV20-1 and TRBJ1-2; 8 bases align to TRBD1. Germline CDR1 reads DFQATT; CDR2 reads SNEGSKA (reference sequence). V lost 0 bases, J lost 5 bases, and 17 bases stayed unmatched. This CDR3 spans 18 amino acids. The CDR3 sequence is CSARDWSRGRVDKYGYTF. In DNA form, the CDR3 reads TGCAGTGCTAGAGATTGGAGCAGGGGGCGCGTGGATAAGTATGGCTACACCTTC.

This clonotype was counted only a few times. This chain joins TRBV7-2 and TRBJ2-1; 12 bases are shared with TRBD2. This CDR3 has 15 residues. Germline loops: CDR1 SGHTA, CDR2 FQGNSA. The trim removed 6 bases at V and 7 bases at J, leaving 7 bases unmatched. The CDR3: CASRPTSGSVNEQFF. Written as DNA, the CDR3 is TGTGCCAGCAGACCGACTAGCGGGAGCGTTAATGAGCAGTTCTTC.

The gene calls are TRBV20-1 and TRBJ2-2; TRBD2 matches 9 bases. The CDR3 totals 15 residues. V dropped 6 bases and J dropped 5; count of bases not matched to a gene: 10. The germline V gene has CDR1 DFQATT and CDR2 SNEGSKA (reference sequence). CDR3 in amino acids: CSATPGTSRTGELFF. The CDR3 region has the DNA TGCAGTGCCACGCCGGGGACTAGCCGGACCGGGGAGCTGTTTTTT.

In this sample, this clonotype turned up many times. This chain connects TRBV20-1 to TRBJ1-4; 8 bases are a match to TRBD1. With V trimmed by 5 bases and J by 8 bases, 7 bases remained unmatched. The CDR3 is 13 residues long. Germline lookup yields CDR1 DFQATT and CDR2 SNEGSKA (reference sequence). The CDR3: CSAQDRDGEKLFF. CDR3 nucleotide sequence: TGCAGTGCTCAGGACAGGGACGGCGAAAAACTGTTTTTT.

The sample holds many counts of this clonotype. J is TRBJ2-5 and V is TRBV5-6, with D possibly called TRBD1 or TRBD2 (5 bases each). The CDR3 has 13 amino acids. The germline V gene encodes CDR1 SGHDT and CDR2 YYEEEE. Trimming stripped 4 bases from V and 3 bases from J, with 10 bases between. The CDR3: CASSRDLEETQYF. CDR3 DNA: TGTGCCAGCAGCCGGGACCTAGAAGAGACCCAGTACTTC.

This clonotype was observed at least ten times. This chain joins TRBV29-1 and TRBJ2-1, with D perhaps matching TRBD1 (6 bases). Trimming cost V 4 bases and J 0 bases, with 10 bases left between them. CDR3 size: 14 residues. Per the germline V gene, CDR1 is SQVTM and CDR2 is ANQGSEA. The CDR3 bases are TGCAGCGTTGCCGGGACACTCTCCTACAATGAGCAGTTCTTC. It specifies CSVAGTLSYNEQFF.

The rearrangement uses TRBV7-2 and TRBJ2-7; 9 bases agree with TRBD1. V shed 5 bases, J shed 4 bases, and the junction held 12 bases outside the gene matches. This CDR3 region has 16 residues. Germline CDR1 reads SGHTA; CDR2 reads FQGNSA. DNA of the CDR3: TGTGCCAGCAGCGTCCCAAGGGACAGGGTGGCTTACGAGCAGTACTTC. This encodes CASSVPRDRVAYEQYF.

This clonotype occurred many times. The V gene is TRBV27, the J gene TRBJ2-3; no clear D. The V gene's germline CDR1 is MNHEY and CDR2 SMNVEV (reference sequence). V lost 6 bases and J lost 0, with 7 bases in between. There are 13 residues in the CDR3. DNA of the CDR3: TGTGCCAGCAGAGTCACTAGCACAGATACGCAGTATTTT. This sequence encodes CASRVTSTDTQYF.

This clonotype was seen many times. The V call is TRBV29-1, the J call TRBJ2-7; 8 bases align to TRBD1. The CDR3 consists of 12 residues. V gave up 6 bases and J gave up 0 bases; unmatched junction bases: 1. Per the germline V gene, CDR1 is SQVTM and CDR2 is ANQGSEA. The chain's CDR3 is CSVGQGSYEQYF. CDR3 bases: TGCAGCGTAGGACAGGGCTCCTACGAGCAGTACTTC.

CDR3 protein: CASSLVVAGGNEQYF. The CDR3 DNA sequence: TGTGCCAGCAGCTTAGTAGTAGCGGGAGGTAACGAGCAGTACTTC. This chain links TRBV7-8 with TRBJ2-7; 10 positions match TRBD2. After removal of 1 base from V and 5 bases from J, the junction contained 5 bases not matched to a gene. The germline CDR1 and CDR2 sequences are SGHVS and FQNEAQ. The CDR3 has 15 residues.

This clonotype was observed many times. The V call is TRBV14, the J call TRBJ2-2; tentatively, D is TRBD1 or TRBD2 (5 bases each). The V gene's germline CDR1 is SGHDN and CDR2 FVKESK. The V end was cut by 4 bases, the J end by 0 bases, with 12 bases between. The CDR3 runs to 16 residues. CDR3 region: CASSRLGRANTGELFF. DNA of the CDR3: TGTGCCAGCAGCCGTTTGGGACGAGCGAACACCGGGGAGCTGTTTTTT.

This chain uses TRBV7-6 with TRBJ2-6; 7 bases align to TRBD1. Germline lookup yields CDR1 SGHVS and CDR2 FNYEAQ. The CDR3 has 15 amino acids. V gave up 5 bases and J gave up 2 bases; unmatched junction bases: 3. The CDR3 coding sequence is TGTGCCAGCAGCGAAGGGGGCGCTGGGGCCAACGTCCTGACTTTC. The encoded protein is CASSEGGAGANVLTF.

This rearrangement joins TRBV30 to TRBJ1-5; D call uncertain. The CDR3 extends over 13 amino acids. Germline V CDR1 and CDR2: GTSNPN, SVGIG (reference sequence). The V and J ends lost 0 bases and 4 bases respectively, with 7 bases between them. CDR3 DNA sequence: TGTGCCTGGAGTGTTTCGCGGAATCAGCCCCAGCATTTT. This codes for CAWSVSRNQPQHF.

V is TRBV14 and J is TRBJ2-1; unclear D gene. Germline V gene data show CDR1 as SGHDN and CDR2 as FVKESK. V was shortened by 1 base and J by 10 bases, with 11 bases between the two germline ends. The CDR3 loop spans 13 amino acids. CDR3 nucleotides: TGTGCCAGCAGCCAAGTTCTAAACGGGGAGCAGTTCTTC. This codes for CASSQVLNGEQFF.

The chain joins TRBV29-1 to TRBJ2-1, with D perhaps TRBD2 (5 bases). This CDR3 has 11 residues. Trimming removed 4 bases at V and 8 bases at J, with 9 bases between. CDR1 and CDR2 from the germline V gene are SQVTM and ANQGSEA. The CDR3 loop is CSVARGYEQFF. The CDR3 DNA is TGCAGCGTTGCTCGCGGGTATGAGCAGTTCTTC.

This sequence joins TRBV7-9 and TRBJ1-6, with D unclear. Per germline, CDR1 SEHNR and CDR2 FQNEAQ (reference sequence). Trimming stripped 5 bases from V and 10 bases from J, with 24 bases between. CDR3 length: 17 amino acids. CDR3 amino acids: CASSRSHSAGGRSPLHF. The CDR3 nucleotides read TGTGCCAGCAGCCGATCCCACTCCGCAGGTGGAAGATCACCCCTCCACTTT. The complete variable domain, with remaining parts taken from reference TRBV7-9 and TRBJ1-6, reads DTGVSQNPRHKITKRGQNVTFRCDPISEHNRLYWYRQTLGQGPEFLTYFQNEAQLEKSRLLSDRFSAERPKGSFSTLEIQRTEQGDSAMYLCASSRSHSAGGRSPLHFGNGTRLTVT.

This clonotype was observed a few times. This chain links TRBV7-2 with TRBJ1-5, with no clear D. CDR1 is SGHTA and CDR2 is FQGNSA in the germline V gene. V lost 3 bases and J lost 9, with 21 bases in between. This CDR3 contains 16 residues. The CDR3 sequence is CASSLSGAGIPGPQHF. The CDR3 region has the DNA TGTGCCAGCAGCTTGTCAGGAGCCGGGATCCCCGGGCCCCAGCATTTT.

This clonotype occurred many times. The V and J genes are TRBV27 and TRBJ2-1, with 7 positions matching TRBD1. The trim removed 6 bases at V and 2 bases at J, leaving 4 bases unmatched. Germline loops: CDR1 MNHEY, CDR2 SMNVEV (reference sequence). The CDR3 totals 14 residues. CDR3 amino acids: CASRPGQAYNEQFF. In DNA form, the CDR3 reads TGTGCCAGCAGACCAGGACAGGCCTACAATGAGCAGTTCTTC.

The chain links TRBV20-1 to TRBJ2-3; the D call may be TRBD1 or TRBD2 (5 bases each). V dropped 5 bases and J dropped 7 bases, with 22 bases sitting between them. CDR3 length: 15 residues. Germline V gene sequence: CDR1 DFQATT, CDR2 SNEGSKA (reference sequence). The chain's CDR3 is CSASQPGTLGHTQYF. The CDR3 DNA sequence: TGCAGTGCTTCCCAACCCGGGACCTTGGGCCATACGCAGTATTTT.